The 27 T cell receptor beta chains below come from one sample, sequenced in a study of T cell clonality in common variable immunodeficiency. Produced via immunoSEQ multiplex PCR; TCRdb's table is partial and in-frame only. The sample yields about 52,000 clones, without any singletons. Sample: peripheral blood mononuclear cells. These receptors came from a person between 18 and 69 years old in good health.

This clone was recorded many times. The read terminates 3 residues ahead of where the CDR3 ends, so the germline J gene completes it. In the same sample, other DNA sequences code for this CDR3. The chain combines TRBV5-1 with TRBJ1-2; TRBD1 aligns across 7 bases. Unmatched junction bases numbered 8, after V lost 2 bases and J lost 4 bases. The CDR3 consists of 15 residues. Germline V lookup: CDR1 SGHRS, CDR2 YFSETQ. CDR3 bases read: TGCGCCAGCAGCTTAAACGCACAGGGGAGCTATGGC. This gives the protein CASSLNAQGSYG. The whole CDR3 protein is CASSLNAQGSYGYTF.

In its sample, this clone was seen many times. The CDR3 end falls 3 residues outside the read, so it is completed with the germline J gene. V and J are TRBV5-1 and TRBJ2-7; D may be TRBD2 (6 bases). Trimming removed 4 bases from V and 4 bases from J, with 18 bases in between. This CDR3 comprises 15 residues. In germline, CDR1 is SGHRS, CDR2 YFSETQ. The part of the CDR3 DNA that was read is TGCGCCAGCAGCGCCAGGGCGGGCGGGGTTTACGAG. Encoded protein: CASSARAGGVYE. The whole CDR3 reads CASSARAGGVYEQYF. The full variable domain, rest sourced from reference TRBV5-1 and TRBJ2-7, is KAGVTQTPRYLIKTRGQQVTLSCSPISGHRSVSWYQQTPGQGLQFLFEYFSETQRNKGNFPGRFSGRQFSNSRSEMNVSTLELGDSALYLCASSARAGGVYEQYFGPGTRLTVT.

This clone was recorded many times. The DNA ends 3 residues before the CDR3 does, and the rest of the CDR3 is filled in from the germline J gene. The V gene is TRBV2, the J gene TRBJ1-1; D remains unclear. The CDR3 is made up of 14 amino acids. Germline assignment: CDR1 SNHLY and CDR2 FYNNEI. V gave up 2 bases and J gave up 3 bases, with 10 bases separating them. CDR3 sequence reads: CASSESGRDTEAFF. The CDR3 bases that were read are TGTGCCAGCAGTGAAAGCGGGAGGGACACTGAA.

This clone was picked up many times. Coverage ceases 3 residues before the CDR3 finishes, and the germline J gene fills in the end. The chain recombines TRBV13 with TRBJ2-7; 10 bases line up with TRBD1. V lost 3 bases to trimming and J lost 4 bases; unmatched junction nucleotides: 9. In germline, CDR1 is PRHDT, CDR2 FYEKMQ (reference sequence). The CDR3 spans 16 residues. The CDR3 protein is CASSFIKGTGDYEQYF. Partial CDR3 DNA: TGTGCCAGCAGCTTTATTAAAGGGACAGGGGATTACGAG.

In its sample, this clone was seen a few times. A much larger clone lies one base from this, so it may be a read error. The read halts 3 residues ahead of the CDR3 end, with the missing end drawn from the germline J gene. V is TRBV20-1 and J is TRBJ2-7, with D unclear. Germline V gives CDR1 DFQATT, CDR2 SNEGSKA (reference sequence). The V end was cut by 3 bases, the J end by 3 bases, with 12 bases between. The CDR3 consists of 13 residues. The sequenced CDR3 bases are TGCAGTGCTAGTGCGGTGGCTCTCTACGAG. Translation: CSASAVALYE. The whole CDR3 reads CSASAVALYEQYF.

This clone showed up many times. The sequenced CDR3 bases are TGTGCCAGCAGCTTACAGACAGGGCAAGAGACC. It specifies CASSLQTGQET. The full CDR3 reads CASSLQTGQETQYF. This chain joins TRBV7-2 and TRBJ2-5, with 7 bases lining up with TRBD1. The read stops 3 residues short of the end of the CDR3; the missing end is completed from the germline J gene. Trimming cost V 2 bases and J 2 bases; bases outside gene matches: 2. This CDR3 has 14 residues. From germline, CDR1 is SGHTA and CDR2 FQGNSA.

In this sample, this clone turned up many times. The CDR3 is cut off 3 residues early in the read; its end comes from the germline J gene. The chain recombines TRBV18 with TRBJ1-2; the D gene is possibly TRBD1 (6 bases). Germline V gene lookup returns CDR1 KGHSH and CDR2 LQKENI. V shed 3 bases and J shed 4 bases, with 12 bases lying between them. The CDR3 has 14 residues. The CDR3 is CASSPPGQIYGYTF. The CDR3 bases that were read are TGTGCCAGCTCACCGCCCGGACAGATCTATGGC. The variable domain in full, with the rest retrieved from reference TRBV18 and TRBJ1-2, is NAGVMQNPRHLVRRRGQEARLRCSPMKGHSHVYWYRQLPEEGLKFMVYLQKENIIDESGMPKERFSAEFPKEGPSILRIQQVVRGDSAAYFCASSPPGQIYGYTFGSGTRLTVV.

About this clone itself: Sequencing ends 3 residues short of the CDR3 end; the germline J gene provides the rest. V is TRBV30 and J is TRBJ1-5; no definite D call. Germline-derived CDR1 and CDR2 are GTSNPN and SVGIG (reference sequence). V shed 1 base and J shed 0 bases, with 10 bases lying between them. CDR3 length: 15 residues. CDR3 sequence reads: CAWSGFSISNQPQHF. CDR3 DNA, as far as it was read: TGTGCCTGGAGTGGTTTCAGTATTAGCAATCAGCCC. The variable domain in full, with the rest retrieved from reference TRBV30 and TRBJ1-5, is SQTIHQWPATLVQPVGSPLSLECTVEGTSNPNLYWYRQAAGRGLQLLFYSVGIGQISSEVPQNLSASRPQDRQFILSSKKLLLSDSGFYLCAWSGFSISNQPQHFGDGTRLSIL.

There are many counts of this clone. The read terminates 3 residues before the CDR3 end, so the remaining end is supplied by the germline J gene. The rearrangement joins TRBV12-3 or TRBV12-4 to TRBJ2-1; 8 nucleotides line up with TRBD2. CDR3 length: 18 amino acids. With 8 bases clipped from V and 4 bases from J, the junction kept 19 bases outside the gene matches. The chain's CDR3 is CASSEESQLAEIYNEQFF. The covered CDR3 bases are TGTGCCAGCTCAGAGGAGTCCCAACTAGCGGAGATTTACAATGAG.

This clone appeared many times. The CDR3 goes on 3 residues after the read ends, and that part is filled in from the germline J gene. The chain links TRBV6-4 to TRBJ2-1, with 10 bases identical to TRBD1. The CDR3 consists of 15 residues. Germline CDR1 and CDR2: MRHNA and SNTAGT. With V trimmed by 5 bases and J by 4 bases, 5 bases remained unmatched. The CDR3 protein is CASSRTGGGYNEQFF. The covered CDR3 bases are TGTGCCAGCAGTCGGACAGGGGGGGGGTACAATGAG.

The sample holds many counts of this clone. The read terminates 3 residues before the CDR3 end, so the remaining end is supplied by the germline J gene. This chain connects TRBV5-1 to TRBJ2-7, with TRBD2 identical over 9 bases. V lost 3 bases, J lost 4 bases, and 8 bases stayed unmatched. Germline V gene sequence: CDR1 SGHRS, CDR2 YFSETQ. The CDR3 has 15 amino acids. CDR3 bases read: TGCGCCAGCAGCTATAGACTAGCGGAGCCTTACGAG. It codes for CASSYRLAEPYE. The full CDR3 reads CASSYRLAEPYEQYF.

The sample holds a few counts of this clone. The CDR3 end is not reached by the read, which stops 3 residues before it; the germline J gene fills it in. The chain is built from TRBV18 and TRBJ2-2; 8 bases line up with TRBD1. This CDR3 spans 14 amino acids. Germline trimming cut 5 bases from V and 6 bases from J; bases unmatched to any gene: 5. Germline V gene lookup returns CDR1 KGHSH and CDR2 LQKENI. CDR3 loop: CASSTWTGSGELFF. The CDR3 bases that were read are TGTGCCAGCTCAACCTGGACAGGGTCCGGGGAG.

This clone was observed at least ten times. The read comes to an end 3 residues before the CDR3 does, leaving the germline J gene to fill in the end. The chain is built from TRBV7-3 and TRBJ2-5, with 7 bases identical to TRBD2. Germline loops: CDR1 SGHTA, CDR2 FQGTGA. The CDR3 covers 15 residues. V shed 5 bases, J shed 0 bases, and the junction held 6 bases outside the gene matches. The chain's CDR3 is CASSRQSGNQETQYF. Incomplete CDR3 DNA: TGTGCCAGCAGCCGACAAAGCGGGAACCAAGAGACC.

This clone appeared many times. The CDR3 extends 3 residues past the end of the read, so its final part is completed from the germline J gene. V usage is TRBV20-1 and J usage is TRBJ2-3; 12 nucleotides match TRBD2. Germline assignment: CDR1 DFQATT and CDR2 SNEGSKA (reference sequence). CDR3 length equals 15 residues. The V and J ends lost 6 bases and 3 bases, in that order; junction bases with no gene match: 7. CDR3 DNA, as far as it was read: TGCAGTGCCCCTAGCGGGGGGGAGGTTACAGATACG. Amino acids: CSAPSGGEVTDT. The full-length CDR3 reads as CSAPSGGEVTDTQYF.

In this sample, this clone turned up many times. The read gets to within 3 residues of the CDR3 end, and the germline J gene fills in the rest. The chain uses TRBV2 and TRBJ1-1, with a possible D match to TRBD1 (6 bases). This CDR3 has 15 residues. Germline V lookup: CDR1 SNHLY, CDR2 FYNNEI. CDR3 protein: CASSSRTARGLEAFF. CDR3 bases read: TGTGCCAGCAGTAGCCGGACAGCTAGGGGTTTAGAA.

This clone was detected many times. The read terminates 3 residues ahead of where the CDR3 ends, so the germline J gene completes it. The rearrangement joins TRBV11-2 to TRBJ2-5, with 8 nucleotides matching TRBD1. Germline CDR1 is SGHAT and CDR2 is FQNNGV. CDR3 length: 14 residues. V shed 5 bases, J shed 5 bases, and the junction held 7 bases outside the gene matches. This chain's CDR3 is CASSLDREVETQYF. The sequenced CDR3 bases are TGTGCCAGCAGCCTGGACAGGGAGGTGGAGACC.

This clone was picked up many times. Sequencing ends 3 residues short of the CDR3 end; the germline J gene provides the rest. The chain combines TRBV2 with TRBJ2-1; possible D gene TRBD2, 6 bases. The germline CDR1 and CDR2 sequences are SNHLY and FYNNEI. V shed 4 bases and J shed 7 bases, with 14 bases lying between them. This CDR3 region has 14 residues. The part of the CDR3 DNA that was read is TGTGCCAGCAGTGGACTAGTAAGGTTGAATGAG. This codes for CASSGLVRLNE. The entire CDR3 sequence reads CASSGLVRLNEQFF.

This clone has ten or more counts. The CDR3 end falls 3 residues outside the read, so it is completed with the germline J gene. The rearrangement links TRBV6-2 or TRBV6-3 to TRBJ1-2; 8 positions match TRBD1. In germline, CDR1 is MNHEY, CDR2 SVGEGT. V shed 2 bases and J 2 bases; nucleotides not matched to a gene: 10. This CDR3 is built from 17 residues. The covered CDR3 bases are TGTGCCAGCAGTTACCCGACAGGGGACACCGCCAACTATGGC. Translation: CASSYPTGDTANYG. The CDR3 in its entirety is CASSYPTGDTANYGYTF.

At least ten counts were recorded for this clone. With the read ending 3 residues before the CDR3 end, the germline J gene is used to fill in that end. The rearrangement joins TRBV7-2 to TRBJ2-2; D unclear. Germline values: CDR1 SGHTA, CDR2 FQGNSA. CDR3 length equals 14 residues. V gave up 5 bases and J gave up 0 bases, with 7 bases separating them. Incomplete CDR3 DNA: TGTGCCAGCAGCGACAAAACGAACACCGGGGAG. Protein: CASSDKTNTGE. The CDR3, in full, reads CASSDKTNTGELFF.

Worth noting for this clone: Read data end 3 residues before the CDR3 end; the end is taken from the germline J gene. The chain has TRBV19 and TRBJ2-7; 11 bases are shared with TRBD1. V shed 1 base, J shed 1 base, and the junction held 6 bases outside the gene matches. Germline V gene lookup returns CDR1 LNHDA and CDR2 SQIVND (reference sequence). The CDR3 sequence is 17 residues long. The CDR3 bases that were read are TGTGCCAGTAGTATAGCTGGACAGGGGGCCTCTTCCTACGAG. Protein: CASSIAGQGASSYE. The full CDR3 protein reads CASSIAGQGASSYEQYF.

This clone has ten or more counts. The sequence runs out 3 residues before the end of the CDR3; the remainder is reconstructed from the germline J gene. This chain links TRBV19 with TRBJ2-3; the D gene is possibly TRBD2 (6 bases). Per the germline V gene, CDR1 is LNHDA and CDR2 is SQIVND (reference sequence). Trimming cost V 5 bases and J 3 bases, with 12 bases left between them. The CDR3 has 14 amino acids. Here the CDR3 reads CASSSSGRTDTQYF. The CDR3 DNA, read in part, is TGTGCCAGTAGTTCTTCAGGGAGGACAGATACG.

This clone was observed a handful of times. Coverage ceases 3 residues before the CDR3 finishes, and the germline J gene fills in the end. The gene calls are TRBV6-2 or TRBV6-3 and TRBJ1-2; 9 positions match TRBD1. Germline V lookup: CDR1 MNHEY, CDR2 SVGEGT. This CDR3 has 13 amino acids. The sequenced CDR3 bases are TGTGCCAGCAGCCCCTACAGGGGGCGGGAC. Amino acids: CASSPYRGRD. The CDR3, in full, reads CASSPYRGRDYTF.

With regard to this clone: From the germline J gene comes the end of the CDR3, since the read stops 3 residues before it. V and J are TRBV19 and TRBJ1-2, with a tentative D call TRBD1 (5 bases). The CDR3 length is 14 residues. Germline V gene sequence: CDR1 LNHDA, CDR2 SQIVND (reference sequence). CDR3 in amino acids: CASKVAGGRGDYTF. The sequenced CDR3 bases are TGTGCCAGTAAAGTAGCGGGAGGGAGGGGTGAC.

This clone has at least ten counts. The read is 3 residues too short to cover the CDR3 end, so that end is filled in from the germline J gene. This chain uses TRBV20-1 with TRBJ2-7; a weak D match, TRBD2 (7 bases). The CDR3 contains 13 residues. V lost 8 bases, J lost 0 bases, and 14 bases lay in between. Germline V gene lookup returns CDR1 DFQATT and CDR2 SNEGSKA (reference sequence). This CDR3 reads CSLGGASSYEQYF. CDR3 DNA, as far as it was read: TGCAGTCTTGGGGGGGCTAGCTCCTACGAG.

This clone is medium-sized. Read data end 3 residues before the CDR3 end; the end is taken from the germline J gene. This sequence joins TRBV6-2 or TRBV6-3 and TRBJ2-7, with 10 bases aligning to TRBD2. Germline trimming cut 6 bases from V and 3 bases from J; bases unmatched to any gene: 14. Germline CDR1 MNHEY, CDR2 SVGEGT. There are 17 residues in the CDR3. CDR3 bases read: TGTGCCAGCAGAGGCCGTTCTAGCGGGAGATGGGACTACGAG. Amino acids: CASRGRSSGRWDYE. The CDR3 in its entirety is CASRGRSSGRWDYEQYF.

This clone was seen only a few times. With the read ending 3 residues before the CDR3 end, the germline J gene is used to fill in that end. This chain uses TRBV10-2 with TRBJ2-1; D is perhaps TRBD2 (5 bases). The CDR3 length is 14 residues. Per germline, CDR1 WSHSY and CDR2 SAAADI. Between the trimmed V and J ends, which lost 2 bases and 0 bases, there was a span of 5 bases. The DNA read from the CDR3 is TGCGCCAGCAGTGAGCGGGGCTCCTACAATGAG. As protein: CASSERGSYNE. The whole CDR3 reads CASSERGSYNEQFF.

This clone has ten or more counts. Read data end 3 residues before the CDR3 end; the end is taken from the germline J gene. The chain is built from TRBV7-8 and TRBJ2-3; no clear D gene. Germline CDR1 is SGHVS and CDR2 is FQNEAQ. Trimming removed 6 bases from V and 7 bases from J, with 14 bases in between. The CDR3 has 13 residues. The CDR3 is CASSYTAGYTQYF. The sequenced CDR3 bases are TGTGCCAGCAGTTATACCGCCGGGTATACG.